One sample yielded the 32 T cell receptor beta chains listed below, sequenced in a study of blood T cell repertoires in COVID-19. Repertoires were generated with immunoSEQ multiplex PCR, while TCRdb's copy carries only in-frame clones and drops some. The data contain tens of thousands of clones, approximately 84% of them singletons. The sequenced sample consisted of peripheral blood. The receptors stem from a man between 50 and 59 years old with active COVID-19.

The chain carries TRBV4-1 and TRBJ1-4; 9 bases are shared with TRBD1. CDR1 is MGHRA and CDR2 is YSYEKL in the germline V gene. With V trimmed by 1 base and J by 4 bases, 7 bases remained unmatched. This CDR3 comprises 17 residues. The CDR3 DNA reads as TGCGCCAGCAGCCAAGCCCGGGGGGGACAGGGTAATGAAAAACTGTTTTTT. It specifies CASSQARGGQGNEKLFF.

The V gene is TRBV19, the J gene TRBJ2-7, with TRBD1 as a possible D gene (6 bases). The CDR3 consists of 15 residues. Germline lookup yields CDR1 LNHDA and CDR2 SQIVND (reference sequence). V lost 5 bases and J 5 bases, leaving 19 bases between the germline ends. In DNA, the CDR3 is TGTGCCAGTAGTGTTCGCAGGGGAGCTAGGAACGAGCAGTACTTC. Protein sequence: CASSVRRGARNEQYF.

The chain combines TRBV10-1 with TRBJ2-7, with 8 bases identical to TRBD1. V shed 4 bases and J 3 bases; nucleotides not matched to a gene: 5. The CDR3 length is 14 residues. CDR1 and CDR2 (germline): WNHNN, SYGVQD (reference sequence). The CDR3 spells CASSVGQGGYEQYF. In nucleotides, the CDR3 is TGCGCCAGCAGTGTAGGACAGGGCGGCTACGAGCAGTACTTC.

This clone occurred a few times. The CDR3 DNA is TGTGCCAGCAGCCAAGATATAGGCAGCGGGGTCACAGATACGCAGTATTTT. Translation: CASSQDIGSGVTDTQYF. V usage is TRBV4-2 and J usage is TRBJ2-3; 7 bases agree with TRBD2. The J segment lost 2 bases and the V segment lost 0 bases, leaving 8 bases of the junction unmatched. In germline, CDR1 is LGHNA, CDR2 YNFKEQ. The CDR3 is 17 residues long.

The rearrangement links TRBV19 to TRBJ2-3, with TRBD2 as a possible D gene (6 bases). The CDR3 covers 13 residues. V dropped 6 bases and J dropped 2 bases, with 9 bases sitting between them. The V gene's germline CDR1 is LNHDA and CDR2 SQIVND (reference sequence). The CDR3 loop reads CASRGLATDTQYF. The CDR3 region has the DNA TGTGCCAGTAGGGGACTTGCCACAGATACGCAGTATTTT.

The chain is built from TRBV28 and TRBJ2-1; 9 bases are a match to TRBD1. CDR3 length: 13 amino acids. Germline lookup yields CDR1 MDHEN and CDR2 SYDVKM. V gave up 4 bases and J gave up 10 bases; unmatched junction bases: 5. As DNA, the CDR3 is TGTGCCAGCAGTTCAACAGGGGGCATGGAGCAGTTCTTC. This codes for CASSSTGGMEQFF.

The J gene is TRBJ2-1, the V gene TRBV10-3; 8 bases align to TRBD1. The CDR3 length is 14 residues. Germline values: CDR1 ENHRY, CDR2 SYGVKD. V was pared by 8 bases and J by 0 bases, with 3 bases of the junction left unmatched. The CDR3 DNA reads TGTGCCATCCAAGACAGGGGCTCCTACAATGAGCAGTTCTTC. Encoded protein: CAIQDRGSYNEQFF.

The V gene is TRBV7-9, the J gene TRBJ2-1, with unresolved D. The CDR3 has 13 amino acids. V lost 0 bases, J lost 4 bases, and 4 bases lay in between. Germline CDR1 SEHNR, CDR2 FQNEAQ (reference sequence). The CDR3 sequence is CASSLAVYNEQFF. CDR3 bases: TGTGCCAGCAGCTTAGCCGTTTACAATGAGCAGTTCTTC.

The genes are TRBV6-2 or TRBV6-3 and TRBJ2-7; tentative D call: TRBD2 (6 bases). Between the trimmed V and J ends, which lost 2 bases and 6 bases, there was a span of 8 bases. CDR1 is MNHEY and CDR2 is SVGEGT in the germline V gene. The CDR3 runs to 12 residues. CDR3 loop: CASSYRGTEQYF. The CDR3 nucleotides are TGTGCCAGCAGTTACCGCGGGACCGAGCAGTACTTC.

The rearrangement uses TRBV16 and TRBJ2-7; a possible D gene is TRBD2 (6 bases). Trimming cost V 3 bases and J 4 bases, with 16 bases left between them. Germline V lookup: CDR1 KGHSY, CDR2 FQNENV. The length of the CDR3 is 15 residues. The CDR3 loop reads CASSQGGLVGYEQYF. The CDR3 region has the DNA TGTGCCAGCAGCCAGGGAGGACTCGTCGGGTACGAGCAGTACTTC.

This rearrangement joins TRBV29-1 to TRBJ2-7; 9 nucleotides match TRBD1. Germline V CDR1 and CDR2: SQVTM, ANQGSEA. The CDR3 length is 12 residues. J lost 6 bases, V lost 7 bases, and 7 bases had no gene match. The DNA for the CDR3 is TGCAGCGCCTGGGACAGGGTGGGCGAGCAGTACTTC. It encodes CSAWDRVGEQYF.

This clone was counted once. This chain links TRBV5-1 with TRBJ2-3; TRBD2 matches at 8 bases. The V gene end was trimmed by 10 bases and the J gene end by 2 bases; junction bases not matched to a gene: 9. Per the germline V gene, CDR1 is SGHRS and CDR2 is YFSETQ. This CDR3 comprises 14 residues. Here the CDR3 DNA reads TGCGCCTGCGGGGCGGGGGGCCCCACAGATACGCAGTATTTT. Its protein is CACGAGGPTDTQYF.

The chain recombines TRBV28 with TRBJ2-5; 12 bases line up with TRBD2. After removal of 5 bases from V and 5 bases from J, the junction contained 15 bases not matched to a gene. CDR3 length: 18 residues. CDR1 MDHEN and CDR2 SYDVKM come from the germline V gene. Here the CDR3 reads CASSPSSGGALERETQYF. DNA of the CDR3: TGTGCCAGCAGTCCCTCTAGCGGGGGGGCCCTGGAGAGGGAGACCCAGTACTTC.

J is TRBJ2-5 and V is TRBV4-1, with a possible D match to TRBD2 (6 bases). CDR3 length: 14 amino acids. Germline V gene data show CDR1 as MGHRA and CDR2 as YSYEKL. The germline V and J ends were trimmed by 6 bases and 2 bases, with 13 bases remaining between them. The CDR3 sequence is CASRIGLRQETQYF. As DNA, the CDR3 is TGCGCCAGCAGGATTGGACTACGACAAGAGACCCAGTACTTC.

The chain has TRBV5-1 and TRBJ2-3, with TRBD2 identical over 7 bases. Per germline, CDR1 SGHRS and CDR2 YFSETQ. This CDR3 region has 14 residues. The V segment lost 7 bases and the J segment 0 bases; nucleotides outside the gene matches: 5. The CDR3 nucleotides read TGCGCCAGCCAACTCGGGGGGAGCACAGATACGCAGTATTTT. It yields the protein CASQLGGSTDTQYF.

The CDR3 sequence: CASSLGLAGAQETQYF. CDR3 DNA: TGTGCCAGCAGCTTGGGACTAGCGGGGGCCCAAGAGACCCAGTACTTC. The rearrangement uses TRBV5-8 and TRBJ2-5, with 12 bases lining up with TRBD2. The CDR3 contains 16 residues. CDR1 SGHTS and CDR2 YDEGEE come from the germline V gene. Germline trimming cut 0 bases from V and 1 base from J; bases unmatched to any gene: 1.

The V gene is TRBV27, the J gene TRBJ2-7, with a weak D call TRBD1 (5 bases). Trimming removed 0 bases at V and 5 bases at J, with 8 bases between. The CDR3 is made up of 13 amino acids. Germline V gene sequence: CDR1 MNHEY, CDR2 SMNVEV (reference sequence). The CDR3 DNA follows: TGTGCCAGCAGTTTATCATCAGGGAACGAGCAGTACTTC. As protein: CASSLSSGNEQYF.

The gene calls are TRBV12-3 or TRBV12-4 and TRBJ1-5; no definite D call. V was cut by 1 base and J by 6 bases, with 4 bases left in between. The CDR3 extends over 12 amino acids. CDR3 protein: CASSLGLQPQHF. In DNA, the CDR3 is TGTGCCAGCAGTTTAGGTCTTCAGCCCCAGCATTTT.

This chain uses TRBV6-5 with TRBJ2-6; a weak D match, TRBD1 (5 bases). Trimming pared 6 bases from V and 0 bases from J, leaving 9 bases between. The germline V gene encodes CDR1 MNHEY and CDR2 SVGAGI. The CDR3 sequence is 15 residues long. The CDR3 spells CASSPRDSGANVLTF. CDR3 nucleotides: TGTGCCAGCAGCCCCAGGGACTCTGGGGCCAACGTCCTGACTTTC.

The V call is TRBV2, the J call TRBJ2-3, with D possibly TRBD1 on 5 matching bases. V lost 6 bases and J 4 bases, leaving 11 bases between the germline ends. The length of the CDR3 is 13 residues. Germline CDR1 and CDR2: SNHLY and FYNNEI. This CDR3 is CASSLGRADTQYF. For the CDR3, the DNA is TGTGCCAGCAGCCTAGGCAGGGCAGATACGCAGTATTTT.

CDR3 sequence reads: CASSSGGTIYNSPLHF. CDR3 nucleotides: TGTGCCAGCTCCTCGGGGGGTACCATCTATAATTCACCCCTCCACTTT. The rearrangement links TRBV18 to TRBJ1-6, with D possibly TRBD1 on 5 matching bases. Per germline, CDR1 KGHSH and CDR2 LQKENI. CDR3 length: 16 amino acids. Trimming cost V 6 bases and J 3 bases, with 15 bases left between them. Looking up the rest from reference TRBV18 and TRBJ1-6 gives the full variable domain: NAGVMQNPRHLVRRRGQEARLRCSPMKGHSHVYWYRQLPEEGLKFMVYLQKENIIDESGMPKERFSAEFPKEGPSILRIQQVVRGDSAAYFCASSSGGTIYNSPLHFGNGTRLTVT.

J is TRBJ2-7 and V is TRBV9, with a possible D match to TRBD2 (5 bases). The length of the CDR3 is 16 residues. Germline CDR1 reads SGDLS; CDR2 reads YYNGEE. Trimming took off 0 bases at V and 3 bases at J, with 16 bases between the two ends. The CDR3 spells CASSVASSRTYYEQYF. The CDR3 nucleotides read TGTGCCAGCAGCGTAGCAAGTAGTCGGACTTACTACGAGCAGTACTTC.

The J gene is TRBJ2-1, the V gene TRBV13, with 7 nucleotides matching TRBD1. The CDR3 runs 13 residues. Trimming took 7 bases from V and 9 from J; bases not matched to a gene: 9. Germline V gene lookup returns CDR1 PRHDT and CDR2 FYEKMQ (reference sequence). For the CDR3, the DNA is TGTGCCAGCACCGCAGGGGGTTGGTCTGAGCAGTTCTTC. Protein product: CASTAGGWSEQFF.

This rearrangement joins TRBV10-2 to TRBJ1-5; D perhaps matches TRBD1 (5 bases). Germline values: CDR1 WSHSY, CDR2 SAAADI. Between the trimmed V and J ends, which lost 3 bases and 2 bases, there was a span of 8 bases. CDR3 size: 14 residues. Written as DNA, the CDR3 is TGCGCCAGCAGTGAAAGGGGTGGCAATCAGCCCCAGCATTTT. As protein: CASSERGGNQPQHF.

The chain joins TRBV13 to TRBJ2-2; TRBD2 agrees at 11 bases. The CDR3 runs to 15 residues. Germline CDR1 is PRHDT and CDR2 is FYEKMQ (reference sequence). After removal of 3 bases from V and 4 bases from J, the junction contained 1 base not matched to a gene. The CDR3 DNA reads as TGTGCCAGCAGCTTGGGACTAGCGGCCACCGGGGAGCTGTTTTTT. Translated, it gives CASSLGLAATGELFF.

This clone was observed a handful of times. The gene calls are TRBV4-3 and TRBJ2-1, with no clear D. Germline CDR1 and CDR2: LGHNA and YSLEER. V was pared by 0 bases and J by 0 bases, with 6 bases between. This CDR3 spans 15 amino acids. The CDR3 loop is CASSQDGSSYNEQFF. The DNA of the CDR3 is TGCGCCAGCAGCCAAGACGGTAGCTCCTACAATGAGCAGTTCTTC.

DNA for the CDR3: TGTGCCAGCAGTGAAGAAGGTACTATTTGGAGTCAGCCCCAGCATTTT. It translates to CASSEEGTIWSQPQHF. The V gene is TRBV6-1, the J gene TRBJ1-5; D remains ambiguous. CDR1 is MNHNS and CDR2 is SASEGT in the germline V gene. The V and J ends lost 1 base and 6 bases respectively, with 16 bases between them. The CDR3 is 16 amino acids.

The chain is built from TRBV12-3 or TRBV12-4 and TRBJ2-7; maybe TRBD1 (5 bases). Trimming shortened V by 7 bases and J by 2 bases, and 9 bases separated the two germline ends. The CDR3 contains 12 residues. CDR3 in amino acids: CASTRQTYEQYF. The CDR3 DNA reads TGTGCCAGCACCAGACAGACCTACGAGCAGTACTTC.

This chain links TRBV9 with TRBJ1-5; D is unresolved. Germline V gene data show CDR1 as SGDLS and CDR2 as YYNGEE. The CDR3 is made up of 13 amino acids. Trimming took 0 bases from V and 5 from J, leaving 6 bases between them. The CDR3 DNA reads TGTGCCAGCAGCGTAGGGAGAGATCAGCCCCAGCATTTT. It specifies CASSVGRDQPQHF.

J is TRBJ1-6 and V is TRBV9; D is possibly TRBD1 (5 bases). Per germline, CDR1 SGDLS and CDR2 YYNGEE. The V end was cut by 0 bases, the J end by 7 bases, with 11 bases between. The CDR3 spans 15 residues. The CDR3 region has the DNA TGTGCCAGCAGCGTAGAAGACAGCAACAATTCACCCCTCCACTTT. Translating gives CASSVEDSNNSPLHF.

The genes are TRBV16 and TRBJ2-5, with a possible D match to TRBD2 (5 bases). This CDR3 has 15 residues. Deletions cut 1 base from V and 0 bases from J, with 9 bases between. Germline V gene sequence: CDR1 KGHSY, CDR2 FQNENV. The CDR3 coding sequence is TGTGCCAGCAGCCAATTGAGGGTATACCAAGAGACCCAGTACTTC. This codes for CASSQLRVYQETQYF.

The chain combines TRBV6-2 or TRBV6-3 with TRBJ2-2, with a possible D match to TRBD2 (6 bases). Trimming left V 4 bases short and J 4 bases short, with 10 bases between. The germline gives CDR1 MNHEY, CDR2 SVGEGT. The CDR3 extends over 14 amino acids. CDR3 bases: TGTGCCAGCAGTTTTACTAGCCCCACCGGGGAGCTGTTTTTT. Translated, it gives CASSFTSPTGELFF.